Below, 4 T cell receptor beta chains from the same sample are listed, as sequenced in a study of immune evolution from preneoplasia to lung adenocarcinoma. Assay used: immunoSEQ multiplex PCR; TCRdb lists only in-frame clones, some missing. This table holds some 7,000 clones, more than 75% found once. The sample comprised FFPE adjacent normal lung tissue. These receptors were obtained from a person aged 60-80 years with lung adenocarcinoma.

Of note for this clone: The sample has other DNA sequences that encode this CDR3 too. The chain combines TRBV21-1 with TRBJ2-7; the table calls TRBD2, which could not be checked here. TRBV21-1 is deemed a pseudogene. The CDR3 has 14 residues. This CDR3 reads CASSNSLAGAEQYV. CDR3 DNA sequence: TGTGCCAGCAGCAATAGTCTAGCGGGGGCTGAGCAGTACGTC.

Here the CDR3 reads CASSQGSGGAYEQYF. CDR3 coding DNA: TGTGCCAGCAGCCAAGGGTCGGGGGGAGCCTACGAGCAGTACTTC. The genes are TRBV4-2 and TRBJ2-7; 7 positions match TRBD2. V was clipped by 1 base and J by 2 bases; unmatched bases: 5. This CDR3 contains 15 residues. Looked up from germline, CDR1 is LGHNA and CDR2 is YNFKEQ.

The chain has TRBV2 and TRBJ2-2, with no clear D. Germline V gene lookup returns CDR1 SNHLY and CDR2 FYNNEI. The CDR3 runs 13 residues. Trimming removed 6 bases from V and 1 base from J, with 6 bases in between. The CDR3 sequence is CASSWQNTGELFF. For the CDR3, the DNA is TGTGCCAGCAGCTGGCAGAACACCGGGGAGCTGTTTTTT. Filled out from reference TRBV2 and TRBJ2-2, the complete variable domain reads EPEVTQTPSHQVTQMGQEVILRCVPISNHLYFYWYRQILGQKVEFLVSFYNNEISEKSEIFDDQFSVERPDGSNFTLKIRSTKLEDSAMYFCASSWQNTGELFFGEGSRLTVL.

The genes are TRBV4-2 and TRBJ1-1; D unresolved. CDR1 is LGHNA, CDR2 YNFKEQ, per germline. This CDR3 is 15 amino acids long. Deletions cut 1 base from V and 1 base from J, with 10 bases between. CDR3 in amino acids: CASSQAPLENTEAFF. The CDR3 nucleotides read TGTGCCAGCAGCCAAGCCCCCCTGGAGAACACTGAAGCTTTCTTT.